Presented here are 20 T cell receptor beta chains from one specimen sequenced in a study of technical replicates of blood from a handful of donors. Measured with immunoSEQ multiplex PCR; TCRdb has only the in-frame clones, and not every one. The sample yields about 81,000 clones, 90% to 97% seen once. Sequenced input: T cells isolated from PBMCs. The receptors here all came from a human donor in good health.

This chain links TRBV12-5 with TRBJ2-6, with D maybe TRBD2 (5 bases). Between the trimmed V and J ends, which lost 2 bases and 4 bases, there was a span of 9 bases. From germline, CDR1 is LGHNT and CDR2 FRNRAP. This CDR3 is 15 amino acids long. In DNA form, the CDR3 reads TGTGCTAGTGGTTTGCGGGGAGTCGGGGCCAACGTCCTGACTTTC. Translation gives CASGLRGVGANVLTF.

The chain uses TRBV5-4 and TRBJ2-1, with 13 nucleotides matching TRBD2. This CDR3 is built from 16 residues. Germline assignment: CDR1 SGHNT and CDR2 YYREEE (reference sequence). The V and J ends lost 4 bases and 5 bases, in that order; junction bases with no gene match: 6. This chain's CDR3 is CASSGLAGVWNNEQFF. Written as DNA, the CDR3 is TGTGCCAGCAGCGGACTAGCGGGGGTTTGGAACAATGAGCAGTTCTTC.

The chain recombines TRBV4-1 with TRBJ2-1; TRBD2 aligns across 10 bases. The CDR3 consists of 16 residues. The germline CDR1 and CDR2 sequences are MGHRA and YSYEKL. J gave up 5 bases and V 1 base, and 5 bases lay outside the gene matches. The DNA of the CDR3 is TGCGCCAGCAGCCAAGTGGGAGGACTAGCGGACAATGAGCAGTTCTTC. It is translated as CASSQVGGLADNEQFF.

The CDR3 bases are TGTGCCAGCAGGCAGGGGGCCCTCTACAATGAGCAGTTCTTC. Translation gives CASRQGALYNEQFF. The V call is TRBV6-1, the J call TRBJ2-1; 8 nucleotides line up with TRBD1. CDR1 and CDR2 from the germline V gene are MNHNS and SASEGT. V gave up 6 bases and J gave up 3 bases; unmatched junction bases: 4. The CDR3 has 14 residues.

This chain uses TRBV19 with TRBJ1-1; tentative D call: TRBD1 (5 bases). The CDR3 is 14 residues long. With 2 bases removed from V and 4 bases from J, the gap between germline ends came to 11 bases. Germline CDR1 reads LNHDA; CDR2 reads SQIVND (reference sequence). CDR3 coding DNA: TGTGCCAGTAGTATATTCGGGGGGGGCACTGAAGCTTTCTTT. As protein: CASSIFGGGTEAFF.

The rearrangement joins TRBV9 to TRBJ2-1; D is perhaps TRBD2 (5 bases). V gave up 0 bases and J gave up 4 bases, with 17 bases separating them. CDR1 is SGDLS and CDR2 is YYNGEE in the germline V gene. The CDR3 spans 17 residues. CDR3 in DNA: TGTGCCAGCAGCGTAGGTAGGGAGTCGACTGAGTACAATGAGCAGTTCTTC. This encodes CASSVGRESTEYNEQFF.

The chain has TRBV2 and TRBJ1-5, with 7 bases identical to TRBD1. The germline CDR1 and CDR2 sequences are SNHLY and FYNNEI. J gave up 1 base and V 7 bases, and 4 bases lay outside the gene matches. This CDR3 comprises 14 residues. CDR3: CASKGTESNQPQHF. The CDR3 DNA is TGTGCCAGCAAAGGGACAGAAAGCAATCAGCCCCAGCATTTT.

This clone occurred a few times. The chain couples TRBV19 to TRBJ1-5; 7 bases align to TRBD1. Germline values: CDR1 LNHDA, CDR2 SQIVND (reference sequence). After removal of 10 bases from V and 9 bases from J, the junction contained 12 bases not matched to a gene. CDR3 length: 13 residues. CDR3 loop: CAITGTAGGPQHF. CDR3 DNA sequence: TGTGCCATTACCGGGACAGCCGGGGGGCCCCAGCATTTT.

The rearrangement joins TRBV6-5 to TRBJ1-2; D perhaps matches TRBD1 (5 bases). Germline-derived CDR1 and CDR2 are MNHEY and SVGAGI. Trimming took off 0 bases at V and 2 bases at J, with 13 bases between the two ends. The CDR3 contains 16 residues. The CDR3 loop is CASSYSAGERNYGYTF. The CDR3 bases are TGTGCCAGCAGTTACTCGGCGGGGGAGAGAAACTATGGCTACACCTTC.

This rearrangement joins TRBV14 to TRBJ1-1, with D possibly matching TRBD1 (5 bases). The CDR3 has 17 residues. CDR1 is SGHDN and CDR2 is FVKESK in the germline V gene. The germline V and J ends were trimmed by 1 base and 0 bases, with 15 bases remaining between them. The CDR3 region has the DNA TGTGCCAGCAGCCAAGGCTCTATGGGGGGGATGAACACTGAAGCTTTCTTT. It codes for CASSQGSMGGMNTEAFF.

The chain couples TRBV6-5 to TRBJ2-1; D is possibly TRBD2 (6 bases). CDR1 and CDR2 from the germline V gene are MNHEY and SVGAGI. This CDR3 region has 14 residues. Trimming took 7 bases from V and 2 from J, leaving 12 bases between them. DNA for the CDR3: TGTGCCAGCACGCTCCGGGGGACCTACAATGAGCAGTTCTTC. Its protein is CASTLRGTYNEQFF.

This clone was recorded only once. This rearrangement joins TRBV11-2 to TRBJ2-1; TRBD1 might be the D (6 bases). The germline CDR1 and CDR2 sequences are SGHAT and FQNNGV. V was pared by 5 bases and J by 0 bases, with 17 bases between. CDR3 size: 17 residues. The CDR3 protein is CASSLRGSKSSYNEQFF. DNA of the CDR3: TGTGCCAGCAGCCTCAGGGGCAGTAAGAGCTCCTACAATGAGCAGTTCTTC.

This rearrangement joins TRBV7-8 to TRBJ2-7; D gene unclear. The germline V gene has CDR1 SGHVS and CDR2 FQNEAQ. The CDR3 totals 12 residues. V was clipped by 6 bases and J by 1 base, with 7 bases between them. In nucleotides, the CDR3 is TGTGCCAGCAGTGATACTTCCTACGAGCAGTACTTC. Translation gives CASSDTSYEQYF. The variable domain in full, with the rest retrieved from reference TRBV7-8 and TRBJ2-7, is GAGVSQSPRYKVAKRGQDVALRCDPISGHVSLFWYQQALGQGPEFLTYFQNEAQLDKSGLPSDRFFAERPEGSVSTLKIQRTQQEDSAVYLCASSDTSYEQYFGPGTRLTVT.

V gene TRBV11-2 combines with J gene TRBJ2-5; D possibly corresponds to TRBD1 (5 bases). Germline V gene lookup returns CDR1 SGHAT and CDR2 FQNNGV. Trimming removed 4 bases at V and 1 base at J, with 13 bases between. This CDR3 has 15 residues. In DNA form, the CDR3 reads TGTGCCAGCAGCTCCACCCGACAGTTCCAAGAGACCCAGTACTTC. It is translated as CASSSTRQFQETQYF.

The V and J genes are TRBV7-8 and TRBJ1-4; D is unresolved. There are 16 residues in the CDR3. Germline V gene lookup returns CDR1 SGHVS and CDR2 FQNEAQ. Trimming took off 5 bases at V and 8 bases at J, with 21 bases between the two ends. In DNA, the CDR3 is TGTGCCAGCAGCGTAGATCCTGGGAGGTACGAGGAAAAACTGTTTTTT. Protein sequence: CASSVDPGRYEEKLFF.

The genes are TRBV19 and TRBJ2-7; 9 bases are shared with TRBD1. There are 15 residues in the CDR3. Germline lookup yields CDR1 LNHDA and CDR2 SQIVND (reference sequence). V lost 3 bases and J lost 2; bases outside the gene matches: 5. CDR3: CASSIGTGIAYEQYF. The CDR3 DNA reads as TGTGCCAGTAGTATCGGGACAGGGATTGCCTACGAGCAGTACTTC.

The chain employs TRBV19 and TRBJ2-3; TRBD2 matches 12 bases. Germline V lookup: CDR1 LNHDA, CDR2 SQIVND (reference sequence). Trimming cost V 2 bases and J 0 bases; bases outside gene matches: 3. This CDR3 comprises 17 residues. This chain's CDR3 is CASSIIGLAGSTDTQYF. The CDR3 DNA reads as TGTGCCAGTAGTATAATTGGACTAGCGGGGAGCACAGATACGCAGTATTTT.

The rearrangement uses TRBV4-1 and TRBJ2-7; D perhaps matches TRBD2 (5 bases). Germline CDR1 and CDR2: MGHRA and YSYEKL. V was pared by 1 base and J by 0 bases, with 7 bases between. The CDR3 extends over 14 amino acids. This CDR3 is CASSQGRISYEQYF. CDR3 DNA sequence: TGCGCCAGCAGCCAAGGGAGGATCTCCTACGAGCAGTACTTC.

The chain carries TRBV2 and TRBJ1-3; 8 bases map to TRBD1. The CDR3 length is 17 residues. The germline V gene encodes CDR1 SNHLY and CDR2 FYNNEI. V was pared by 6 bases and J by 1 base, with 11 bases of the junction left unmatched. This chain's CDR3 is CASRGQGTGLSGNTIYF. As DNA, the CDR3 is TGTGCCAGCAGAGGACAGGGTACTGGTTTATCTGGAAACACCATATATTTT.

The chain couples TRBV6-4 to TRBJ2-1, with D possibly TRBD2 on 6 matching bases. Germline CDR1 is MRHNA and CDR2 is SNTAGT. The CDR3 runs 16 residues. The V end was cut by 5 bases, the J end by 0 bases, with 14 bases between. This CDR3 is CASSPLAASSYNEQFF. The CDR3 DNA is TGTGCCAGCAGTCCTTTAGCGGCTAGCTCCTACAATGAGCAGTTCTTC.